The sequence of this T cell receptor (beta chain) was determined in a study of blood T cell repertoires in COVID-19. Across the study: COVID-19 samples from acute and convalescent phases originated in the United States, Italy and Spain. Nucleic acid was either cDNA or gDNA, and it came from T cells, B-cell-depleted T cells, or PBMCs.

The authors' processing: Researchers report that nucleated cell counts were estimated from reference gene primer amplification. Profiled with immunoSEQ multiplex PCR; TCRdb holds only in-frame clones, not every one. That table supplies the V and J calls and clone size; D and trimming were determined from the DNA. The data contain under 90,000 clones, 65% to 90% of them singletons. This receptor was identified in a man older than 75 with acute or convalescent COVID-19. Sequencing used peripheral blood.

CDR3 sequence: CASSLAGRGYSYNSPLHF. The CDR3 DNA is TGTGCCAGCAGCTTGGCAGGGCGTGGGTACTCCTATAATTCACCCCTCCACTTT. This chain connects TRBV5-6 to TRBJ1-6, with D possibly TRBD1 on 5 matching bases. V was clipped by 0 bases and J by 0 bases, with 13 bases between them. Germline V gene sequence: CDR1 SGHDT, CDR2 YYEEEE. The CDR3 is 18 residues long.